The sequence of this T cell receptor beta chain was determined in a study of tumor T cells in aggressive B-cell lymphoma. CDR3 size: 15 residues. V lost 0 bases, J lost 3 bases, and 9 bases lay in between. The germline gives CDR1 LGHNA, CDR2 YSLEER. Assay: immunoSEQ multiplex PCR; the TCRdb copy retains only in-frame clones and omits some. This sample has about 3,100 clones, with around 63% found just once. This sequence originates from an adult with diffuse large B cell lymphoma. The chain uses TRBV4-3 and TRBJ1-5; D not certain. The sample was tumor tissue. The CDR3 DNA reads as TGCGCCAGCAGCCAAGATTTAGCTTCCAATCAGCCCCAGCATTTT. It encodes CASSQDLASNQPQHF.